This T cell receptor beta chain was captured by sequencing in a study of response to subunit inactivated influenza vaccine. This clonotype was picked up many times. The CDR3 runs to 16 residues. V was shortened by 4 bases and J by 2 bases, with 17 bases between the two germline ends. TCRdb re-analysed the RT-PCR reads in MiXCR, keeping a single row per CDR3 protein. Of 170,000 or so distinct CDR3 sequences in the sample, around 10% are singletons; the top ten hold around 35%. The TCR sequence derives from a man aged 50-75 years who received an inactivated influenza vaccine. Sequenced here: CD8+ T cells sorted from PBMCs, sampled less than 30 months after vaccination. This rearrangement joins TRBV12-3 or TRBV12-4 to TRBJ2-5; D tentatively fits TRBD1 or TRBD2 (6 bases each). The CDR3 reads CASSSVGGLTQETQYF. The CDR3 nucleotides read TGTGCCAGCAGTTCCGTGGGGGGCCTAACGCAAGAGACCCAGTACTTC.